One and the same sample provided the 5 T cell receptor beta chains below, sequenced in a study of T cell responses to AZD1222 COVID-19 vaccine. Here immunoSEQ multiplex PCR was the method, and the copy in TCRdb shows in-frame clones only, minus some. Among under 200,000 clones listed, approximately 89% were seen once. The sample was peripheral blood, taken on day 0 of AZD1222 vaccination. The receptors were gathered from an adult in good health.

The chain carries TRBV3-1 (or the pseudogene TRBV3-2) and TRBJ1-2; no definite D call. V shed 2 bases and J shed 0 bases, with 1 base lying between them. The germline CDR1 and CDR2 sequences are LGHDT and YNNKEL (reference sequence). The CDR3 loop spans 12 amino acids. DNA for the CDR3: TGTGCCAGCAGCCAACCTAACTATGGCTACACCTTC. This gives the protein CASSQPNYGYTF.

This clone was found once. V usage is TRBV7-6 and J usage is TRBJ2-1; 9 bases fit TRBD2. V trimming: 1 base; J trimming: 4 bases; junction bases outside the gene matches: 11. The CDR3 spans 18 residues. Germline V gene sequence: CDR1 SGHVS, CDR2 FNYEAQ. The CDR3, as DNA: TGTGCCAGCAGCTTAGTCCCCTGGGCTAGCGGGACGTACAATGAGCAGTTCTTC. Translated: CASSLVPWASGTYNEQFF. The whole variable domain, remainder taken from reference TRBV7-6 and TRBJ2-1, is GAGVSQSPRYKVTKRGQDVALRCDPISGHVSLYWYRQALGQGPEFLTYFNYEAQQDKSGLPNDRFSAERPEGSISTLTIQRTEQRDSAMYRCASSLVPWASGTYNEQFFGPGTRLTVL.

There are a few counts of this clone. The rearrangement uses TRBV24-1 and TRBJ1-5; 9 positions match TRBD1. CDR3 length: 19 residues. CDR1 and CDR2 (germline): KGHDR, SFDVKD. V lost 4 bases, J lost 2 bases, and 14 bases stayed unmatched. The CDR3 region has the DNA TGTGCCACCAGTGACTTAGGACAGGGGTTACAGATTGGCAATCAGCCCCAGCATTTT. It translates to CATSDLGQGLQIGNQPQHF.

The chain employs TRBV5-8 and TRBJ2-3; 7 bases line up with TRBD2. Germline CDR1 reads SGHTS; CDR2 reads YDEGEE. V shed 0 bases, J shed 1 base, and the junction held 2 bases outside the gene matches. The CDR3 is made up of 15 amino acids. The CDR3 DNA is TGTGCCAGCAGCTTGGGGCTAGCGGGCACAGATACGCAGTATTTT. It yields the protein CASSLGLAGTDTQYF.

V gene TRBV28 combines with J gene TRBJ1-2; 9 nucleotides line up with TRBD1. The junction had 6 bases not matched to a gene; V was cut back by 7 bases and J by 6 bases. CDR3 length: 13 residues. Germline assignment: CDR1 MDHEN and CDR2 SYDVKM. The CDR3 protein is CASTLTGGHGYTF. CDR3 nucleotides: TGTGCCAGCACCCTGACAGGGGGGCATGGCTACACCTTC.